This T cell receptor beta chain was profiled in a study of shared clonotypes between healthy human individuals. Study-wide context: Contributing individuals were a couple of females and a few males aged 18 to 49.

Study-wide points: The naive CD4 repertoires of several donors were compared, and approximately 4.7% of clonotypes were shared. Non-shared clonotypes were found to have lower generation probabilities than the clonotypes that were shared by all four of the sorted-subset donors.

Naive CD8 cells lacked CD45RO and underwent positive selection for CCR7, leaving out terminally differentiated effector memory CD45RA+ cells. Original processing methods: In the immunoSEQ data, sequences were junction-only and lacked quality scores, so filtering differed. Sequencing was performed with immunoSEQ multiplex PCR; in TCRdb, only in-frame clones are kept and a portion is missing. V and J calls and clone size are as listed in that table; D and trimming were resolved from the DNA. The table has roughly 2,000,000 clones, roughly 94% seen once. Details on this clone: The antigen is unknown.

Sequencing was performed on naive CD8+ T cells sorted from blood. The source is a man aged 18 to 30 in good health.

The CDR3 protein is CASSLGSKANYGYTF. The DNA of the CDR3 is TGTGCCAGCAGCTTGGGTTCGAAAGCTAACTATGGCTACACCTTC. The rearrangement joins TRBV5-4 to TRBJ1-2; D not resolved. Trimming removed 0 bases from V and 0 bases from J, with 9 bases in between. In germline, CDR1 is SGHNT, CDR2 YYREEE (reference sequence). This CDR3 contains 15 residues.